What follows is one T cell receptor beta chain and its context. The junction shows a germline mismatch at one end, possibly a read error. Assay: immunoSEQ multiplex PCR; the TCRdb copy retains only in-frame clones and omits some. The data show 440,000 or so clones, about nine tenths seen once. This sample was included in a study of Ad26.COV2.S vaccination and SARS-CoV-2 variants. About the study: Donor was one of the participants in the Ad26.COV2.S arm of the COV1001 trial. The vaccine Ad26.COV2.S was put into the muscle once, or twice with 56 days between.

This CDR3 has 13 amino acids. Germline V CDR1 and CDR2: KGHSH, LQKENI. The treatment was: roughly 19 received Ad26.COV2.S at low or high dose, single or two shots; about 5 received placebo; per-sample allocation not given. On day 63 after the first injection, vaccine and placebo recipients gave samples. J is TRBJ2-7 and V is TRBV18; D ambiguous. This material consisted of peripheral blood, taken in a trial of Ad26.COV2.S vaccine versus placebo. The source is a person between 18 and 60 years old who received the Ad26.COV2.S COVID-19 vaccine or a placebo. CDR3 amino acids: CASSPLGIYEQYF. CDR3 bases: TGTGCCAGCTCTCCACTTGGTATCTACGAGCAGTACTTC. Looking up the rest from reference TRBV18 and TRBJ2-7 gives the full variable domain: NAGVMQNPRHLVRRRGQEARLRCSPMKGHSHVYWYRQLPEEGLKFMVYLQKENIIDESGMPKERFSAEFPKEGPSILRIQQVVRGDSAAYFCASSPLGIYEQYFGPGTRLTVT.